This passage covers 27 T cell receptor beta chains from one sample sequenced in a study of shared clonotypes between healthy human individuals. Clones were read by immunoSEQ multiplex PCR, and TCRdb kept only the in-frame ones, dropping some. The sample carries about 1 million clones, about 75% recorded once. Sequencing was carried out using memory CD4+ T cells sorted from blood. Subset defined: CD45RA-negative fraction. Receptors were obtained from a man aged 18 to 30 in good health.

Here the CDR3 reads CAIQGASNQPQHF. CDR3 DNA: TGTGCCATCCAGGGGGCAAGCAATCAGCCCCAGCATTTT. This chain links TRBV10-3 with TRBJ1-5, with TRBD1 matching over 8 bases. The CDR3 has 13 residues. From germline, CDR1 is ENHRY and CDR2 SYGVKD. V dropped 8 bases and J dropped 1; count of bases not matched to a gene: 1.

The J gene is TRBJ1-5, the V gene TRBV28, with D unresolved. Germline CDR1 MDHEN, CDR2 SYDVKM. The CDR3 loop spans 16 amino acids. Trimming removed 6 bases at V and 0 bases at J, with 15 bases between. The CDR3 DNA is TGTGCCAGCAGGTCCTCGGCAGATTCTAGCAATCAGCCCCAGCATTTT. This encodes CASRSSADSSNQPQHF.

The rearrangement joins TRBV6-5 to TRBJ1-1, with unresolved D. Trimming stripped 7 bases from V and 7 bases from J, with 19 bases between. Germline CDR1 is MNHEY and CDR2 is SVGAGI. The CDR3 spans 14 residues. CDR3 coding DNA: TGTGCCAGCACTAAAGCGCGGGCGCCCTATGAAGCTTTCTTT. As protein: CASTKARAPYEAFF.

The V gene is TRBV6-4, the J gene TRBJ1-1, with D unresolved. CDR3 length: 19 residues. V lost 4 bases and J lost 0, with 24 bases in between. Germline V gene sequence: CDR1 MRHNA, CDR2 SNTAGT. The CDR3 coding sequence is TGTGCCAGCAGTGGTGGGTTCGGTGGCAAATGGGCCATGAACACTGAAGCTTTCTTT. Translation: CASSGGFGGKWAMNTEAFF.

The chain couples TRBV6-1 to TRBJ2-4; 8 bases map to TRBD1. CDR3 length equals 15 residues. J gave up 4 bases and V 6 bases, and 8 bases lay outside the gene matches. The germline V gene has CDR1 MNHNS and CDR2 SASEGT. CDR3 sequence (DNA): TGTGCCAGCAGCCGCGGACAGGGAAATAAAAACATTCAGTACTTC. Its protein product is CASSRGQGNKNIQYF.

The rearrangement uses TRBV7-3 and TRBJ2-3; D may be TRBD2 (6 bases). The CDR3 length is 15 residues. CDR1 SGHTA and CDR2 FQGTGA come from the germline V gene. V gave up 1 base and J gave up 5 bases, with 13 bases separating them. The CDR3 spells CASSLIPRGLDTQYF. The CDR3 DNA reads TGTGCCAGCAGCTTAATTCCCCGGGGGTTAGATACGCAGTATTTT.

The V gene is TRBV11-3, the J gene TRBJ2-1; 10 bases match TRBD2. CDR3 length: 15 residues. With 1 base clipped from V and 8 bases from J, the junction kept 5 bases outside the gene matches. CDR1 is SGHNT and CDR2 is YENEEA in the germline V gene. Here the CDR3 reads CASSLGAGGRDEQFF. CDR3 sequence (DNA): TGTGCCAGCAGCTTAGGAGCGGGGGGGCGAGATGAGCAGTTCTTC. The whole variable domain, remainder taken from reference TRBV11-3 and TRBJ2-1, is EAGVVQSPRYKIIEKKQPVAFWCNPISGHNTLYWYLQNLGQGPELLIRYENEEAVDDSQLPKDRFSAERLKGVDSTLKIQPAELGDSAVYLCASSLGAGGRDEQFFGPGTRLTVL.

In regard to this clone: The junction differs from germline at one of its ends, possibly a read error. The rearrangement uses TRBV7-7 and TRBJ2-5; D is undetermined. The CDR3 spans 13 residues. CDR1 is SSHAT, CDR2 FNYEAQ, per germline (reference sequence). In DNA, the CDR3 is TGTGCTAGCAGCCCCCGCCCTGGGGAGACCCAGTACTTC. Protein: CASSPRPGETQYF.

V gene TRBV7-9 combines with J gene TRBJ2-5; D not certain. The CDR3 is 11 residues long. Germline V lookup: CDR1 SEHNR, CDR2 FQNEAQ (reference sequence). Trimming pared 1 base from V and 5 bases from J, leaving 2 bases between. The CDR3 reads CASSLDETQYF. The CDR3 nucleotides are TGTGCCAGCAGCTTAGATGAGACCCAGTACTTC.

The chain employs TRBV6-5 and TRBJ2-1, with D perhaps matching TRBD1 (6 bases). Per the germline V gene, CDR1 is MNHEY and CDR2 is SVGAGI. V lost 6 bases and J 4 bases, leaving 13 bases between the germline ends. The CDR3 loop spans 14 amino acids. CDR3 DNA sequence: TGTGCCAGCAGCCAGTATACAGGGTACAATGAGCAGTTCTTC. Its translation is CASSQYTGYNEQFF.

The sample holds many counts of this clone. The chain has TRBV7-6 and TRBJ2-7, with D unresolved. The CDR3 loop spans 12 amino acids. V lost 4 bases, J lost 3 bases, and 7 bases lay in between. Germline assignment: CDR1 SGHVS and CDR2 FNYEAQ. The CDR3 DNA reads as TGTGCCAGCAGCTCTCAAGACTACGAGCAGTACTTC. This sequence encodes CASSSQDYEQYF.

The V gene is TRBV28, the J gene TRBJ1-4, with D possibly matching TRBD1 (6 bases). CDR3 length: 14 residues. Between the trimmed V and J ends, which lost 6 bases and 5 bases, there was a span of 13 bases. Germline V gives CDR1 MDHEN, CDR2 SYDVKM. The CDR3 bases are TGTGCCAGCAGGGATGGACAGCCAAATGAAAAACTGTTTTTT. Its translation is CASRDGQPNEKLFF.

Comments on this clone: Other DNA sequences from this sample encode an identical CDR3 as well. J is TRBJ1-1 and V is TRBV7-2, with 10 bases identical to TRBD1. CDR1 and CDR2 from the germline V gene are SGHTA and FQGNSA. CDR3 length: 14 residues. Trimming cost V 4 bases and J 6 bases; bases outside gene matches: 5. The CDR3 reads CASSSTGGASEAFF. CDR3 nucleotide sequence: TGTGCCAGCAGCTCGACAGGGGGCGCGTCTGAAGCTTTCTTT.

This clone has more than one count but fewer than ten. V usage is TRBV4-3 and J usage is TRBJ1-2; D remains unclear. V was clipped by 0 bases and J by 5 bases, with 7 bases between them. The CDR3 contains 13 residues. Germline assignment: CDR1 LGHNA and CDR2 YSLEER. The CDR3 nucleotides read TGCGCCAGCAGCCAAGATTATAGTTATGGCTACACCTTC. Translated, it gives CASSQDYSYGYTF.

This chain links TRBV6-6 with TRBJ2-3, with no clear D. The CDR3 loop spans 14 amino acids. Germline CDR1 MNHNY, CDR2 SVGAGI (reference sequence). The ends were cut back, 8 bases at V and 0 bases at J, with 12 bases in the middle. The chain's CDR3 is CASRVRTSTDTQYF. CDR3 DNA: TGTGCCAGCCGGGTCCGAACTAGCACAGATACGCAGTATTTT.

The J gene is TRBJ2-5, the V gene TRBV2, with 13 positions matching TRBD2. The CDR3 contains 15 residues. V gave up 6 bases and J gave up 6 bases; unmatched junction bases: 7. CDR1 is SNHLY and CDR2 is FYNNEI in the germline V gene. Written as DNA, the CDR3 is TGTGCCAGCAGCTTAACTAGCGGGGGGGCGAAGACCCAGTACTTC. Its protein product is CASSLTSGGAKTQYF. The variable domain in full, completed from reference TRBV2 and TRBJ2-5, reads EPEVTQTPSHQVTQMGQEVILRCVPISNHLYFYWYRQILGQKVEFLVSFYNNEISEKSEIFDDQFSVERPDGSNFTLKIRSTKLEDSAMYFCASSLTSGGAKTQYFGPGTRLLVL.

This clone occurred a few times. J is TRBJ1-2 and V is TRBV30; D not certain. Deletions cut 2 bases from V and 4 bases from J, with 5 bases between. Germline V CDR1 and CDR2: GTSNPN, SVGIG (reference sequence). The CDR3 length is 11 residues. DNA of the CDR3: TGTGCCTGGAGTCAATCCTATGGCTACACCTTC. Its protein is CAWSQSYGYTF.

The V gene is TRBV6-5, the J gene TRBJ1-2; possible D gene TRBD1, 6 bases. The CDR3 length is 13 residues. Trimming took off 6 bases at V and 7 bases at J, with 15 bases between the two ends. Germline V gene sequence: CDR1 MNHEY, CDR2 SVGAGI. DNA for the CDR3: TGTGCCAGCAGGCGAACAGGGACGGTTGGCTACACCTTC. Residues: CASRRTGTVGYTF.

The chain joins TRBV6-1 to TRBJ1-3; possible D gene TRBD1, 6 bases. The length of the CDR3 is 11 residues. The germline V and J ends were trimmed by 10 bases and 10 bases, with 14 bases remaining between them. Per germline, CDR1 MNHNS and CDR2 SASEGT. The CDR3 DNA reads TGTGCCACCCAAAGGGGGGGGACCATATATTTT. Translating it yields CATQRGGTIYF.

The chain uses TRBV7-2 and TRBJ1-1; 10 positions agree with TRBD1. The germline gives CDR1 SGHTA, CDR2 FQGNSA. V was pared by 5 bases and J by 0 bases, with 6 bases of the junction left unmatched. This CDR3 comprises 16 residues. Here the CDR3 DNA reads TGTGCCAGCAGCCCCCGGACAGGGGGGATGAACACTGAAGCTTTCTTT. Protein product: CASSPRTGGMNTEAFF.

Of note for this clone: The same CDR3 arises from other DNA sequences in this sample as well. This rearrangement joins TRBV5-1 to TRBJ2-1; possibly TRBD1 or TRBD2 for D (5 bases each). The length of the CDR3 is 16 residues. V lost 2 bases, J lost 0 bases, and 12 bases lay in between. Germline CDR1 reads SGHRS; CDR2 reads YFSETQ. The CDR3 loop is CASSFGTGGSYNEQFF. DNA for the CDR3: TGCGCCAGCAGCTTCGGGACGGGTGGCTCCTACAATGAGCAGTTCTTC.

The chain couples TRBV7-2 to TRBJ2-1; the D gene is possibly TRBD1 (6 bases). V was pared by 5 bases and J by 7 bases, with 12 bases between. This CDR3 comprises 13 residues. Germline lookup yields CDR1 SGHTA and CDR2 FQGNSA. The CDR3 is CASSTNRVNEQFF. The CDR3 DNA is TGTGCCAGCAGCACAAACAGGGTAAATGAGCAGTTCTTC.

The CDR3 DNA is TGTGCCAGCACCAACGGAGGGTACAACAATGAGCAGTTCTTC. It is translated as CASTNGGYNNEQFF. The chain employs TRBV6-5 and TRBJ2-1, with D possibly matching TRBD2 (6 bases). The V gene lost 7 bases and the J gene lost 5 bases, with 15 bases spanning the gap. Germline assignment: CDR1 MNHEY and CDR2 SVGAGI. CDR3 length: 14 residues.

A few counts support this clone. The chain recombines TRBV6-5 with TRBJ1-2; the D is unclear. CDR1 is MNHEY, CDR2 SVGAGI, per germline. Trimming shortened V by 2 bases and J by 8 bases, and 9 bases separated the two germline ends. The CDR3 length is 12 residues. CDR3 region: CASSYRTGGYTF. CDR3 coding DNA: TGTGCCAGCAGTTACAGGACGGGGGGCTACACCTTC.

This sequence joins TRBV9 and TRBJ2-2; D ambiguous. With 0 bases removed from V and 2 bases from J, the gap between germline ends came to 8 bases. Germline CDR1 reads SGDLS; CDR2 reads YYNGEE. The CDR3 covers 15 residues. CDR3: CASSVGQANTGELFF. CDR3 bases: TGTGCCAGCAGCGTAGGTCAGGCCAACACCGGGGAGCTGTTTTTT.

The J gene is TRBJ2-7, the V gene TRBV6-1; 7 nucleotides match TRBD1. The CDR3 sequence is 15 residues long. V shed 10 bases and J 3 bases; nucleotides not matched to a gene: 15. Germline V CDR1 and CDR2: MNHNS, SASEGT. The CDR3 bases are TGTGCCATCCAGTCTTTCATGACAGGGAGCTACGAGCAGTACTTC. Translation gives CAIQSFMTGSYEQYF.

The chain joins TRBV19 to TRBJ1-1; no clear D gene. Germline assignment: CDR1 LNHDA and CDR2 SQIVND (reference sequence). This CDR3 comprises 14 residues. V lost 5 bases and J 0 bases, leaving 10 bases between the germline ends. This CDR3 is CASSYGQMNTEAFF. CDR3 coding DNA: TGTGCCAGTAGTTATGGGCAAATGAACACTGAAGCTTTCTTT.